The rows below give T cell receptor beta chains drawn from one sample of a study of T cell responses to AZD1222 COVID-19 vaccine. Some clones are missing from TCRdb's copy, which holds only in-frame ones; the method was immunoSEQ multiplex PCR. The table records 130,000 or so clones, approximately 90% of them present only once. The source material was peripheral blood, sampled 28 days after the second AZD1222 dose. The receptors originated from an adult who received the AZD1222 COVID-19 vaccine. Both conserved end residues are part of each CDR3. Each record gives: J gene, V gene, CDR3 protein.

>TRBJ1-6|TRBV11-3
CASSDSNSPLHF
>TRBJ1-2|TRBV7-9
CASSSQADYGYTF
>TRBJ1-1|TRBV25-1
CASSEGGQGCTEAFF
>TRBJ1-2|TRBV5-1
CASSLPDRGGYTF
>TRBJ2-2|TRBV5-1
CASSLSMGGGTGELFF
>TRBJ1-4|TRBV4-2
CASSQAGTAVLFF
>TRBJ2-7|TRBV2
CASSGTGGYEQYF
>TRBJ2-1|TRBV14
CASSQVLAGGTGNEQFF
>TRBJ1-2|TRBV7-2
CASSLGPDSNYGYTF
>TRBJ1-5|TRBV6-2/TRBV6-3
CASSPIYRGTNQPQHF